Listed below are T cell receptor beta chains from one sample, sequenced in a study of blood T cell repertoires in COVID-19. This table comes from immunoSEQ multiplex PCR, and its TCRdb copy is limited to in-frame clones, with some not included. The table includes 180,000 or so clones, around 82% detected once. What was sequenced was peripheral blood. The receptors were gathered from a woman aged 80 or over with acute or convalescent COVID-19. The CDR3 runs from the conserved cysteine through the conserved F or W. D genes are given only for firm matches. Not every row has a clone size; where given, it reads once, few, many or a size class.

TRBV20-1	TRBD2	TRBJ2-7	NA	CSASGSSGRYEQYF	TGCAGTGCTAGTGGGTCTAGCGGGAGGTACGAGCAGTACTTC
TRBV5-1	NA	TRBJ1-1	NA	CASSLSRGGTEAFF	TGCGCCAGCAGCTTGTCGCGGGGGGGCACTGAAGCTTTCTTT
TRBV27	TRBD1	TRBJ1-6	NA	CASSRQGSLYNSPLHF	TGTGCCAGCAGCAGACAGGGGTCCCTCTATAATTCACCCCTCCACTTT
TRBV7-9	TRBD1	TRBJ2-2	NA	CASSEQGGYTGELFF	TGTGCCAGCAGCGAACAGGGGGGTTACACCGGGGAGCTGTTTTTT
TRBV6-2/TRBV6-3	TRBD1	TRBJ1-5	NA	CASSPTGSLNQPQHF	TGTGCCAGCAGTCCGACAGGGAGCCTCAATCAGCCCCAGCATTTT
TRBV6-1	NA	TRBJ1-1	NA	CASSEWGGGNTEAFF	TGTGCCAGCAGTGAATGGGGAGGGGGGAACACTGAAGCTTTCTTT
TRBV7-9	NA	TRBJ2-7	few	CASSRLTGGSEQYF	TGTGCCAGCAGCCGGCTTACGGGTGGCTCCGAGCAGTACTTC
TRBV6-5	NA	TRBJ1-4	NA	CASTRQANEKLFF	TGTGCCAGCACCAGACAGGCTAATGAAAAACTGTTTTTT
TRBV14	TRBD1	TRBJ1-1	NA	CASRLTGVAEAFF	TGTGCCAGCAGACTAACAGGGGTCGCTGAAGCTTTCTTT
TRBV9	NA	TRBJ2-3	NA	CASSRGYRGRTDTQYF	TGTGCCAGCAGCCGGGGGTACAGGGGCCGCACAGATACGCAGTATTTT
TRBV29-1	TRBD1	TRBJ2-7	NA	CSPQTGGRYEQYF	TGCAGCCCCCAGACAGGGGGCCGATACGAGCAGTACTTC
TRBV5-1	NA	TRBJ2-3	once	CASSLASFLTDTQYF	TGCGCCAGCAGTCTAGCCAGTTTCCTCACAGATACGCAGTATTTT
TRBV5-5	NA	TRBJ2-7	NA	CASSSPLGGFGIHEQYF	TGTGCCAGCAGCTCCCCCTTGGGGGGTTTTGGGATCCACGAGCAGTACTTC
TRBV27	TRBD1	TRBJ2-3	NA	CASRLQGGRTDTQYF	TGTGCCAGCAGGCTACAGGGGGGAAGGACAGATACGCAGTATTTT
TRBV7-9	TRBD1	TRBJ1-2	NA	CASSLGQGEVYGYTF	TGTGCCAGCAGCTTAGGGCAGGGGGAGGTCTATGGCTACACCTTC
TRBV2	NA	TRBJ2-3	NA	CASSEFQGLTDTQYF	TGTGCCAGCAGTGAATTCCAGGGGCTCACAGATACGCAGTATTTT
TRBV5-6	TRBD1	TRBJ2-7	NA	CASSLVETGGLGDEQYF	TGTGCCAGCAGCTTGGTGGAGACAGGGGGCCTAGGGGACGAGCAGTACTTC
TRBV5-8	NA	TRBJ2-4	once	CASSLEQGLIAKNIQYF	TGTGCCAGCAGCTTGGAGCAGGGGCTCATAGCCAAAAACATTCAGTACTTC
TRBV7-2	NA	TRBJ1-1	NA	CASRSDSLEAEAFF	TGTGCCAGCAGGTCTGATAGCCTCGAAGCTGAAGCTTTCTTT
TRBV7-9	TRBD2	TRBJ2-1	NA	CAGWASGASSYNEQFF	TGTGCCGGGTGGGCTAGCGGGGCCAGCTCCTACAATGAGCAGTTCTTC
TRBV20-1	NA	TRBJ1-2	NA	CSADERGGYTF	TGCAGTGCTGACGAAAGAGGTGGCTACACCTTC
TRBV3-1/TRBV3-2	NA	TRBJ1-2	NA	CASSQGAGYGYTF	TGTGCCAGCAGCCAGGGGGCTGGGTATGGCTACACCTTC
TRBV30	NA	TRBJ1-1	NA	CAWGQYTEAFF	TGTGCCTGGGGACAGTATACTGAAGCTTTCTTT
TRBV12-3/TRBV12-4	NA	TRBJ1-4	few	CASSWEGKLFF	TGTGCCAGCAGCTGGGAGGGAAAACTGTTTTTT
TRBV5-1	TRBD1	TRBJ2-1	NA	CASSLEGGTYNEQFF	TGCGCCAGCAGCTTGGAAGGGGGCACCTACAATGAGCAGTTCTTC
TRBV7-2	NA	TRBJ1-3	few	CASSPRAGNTIYF	TGTGCCAGCAGTCCCCGAGCGGGGAACACCATATATTTT
TRBV14	NA	TRBJ1-4	NA	CASSQGLPNEKLFF	TGTGCCAGCAGCCAAGGGCTTCCGAATGAAAAACTGTTTTTT
TRBV7-2	NA	TRBJ2-7	NA	CASSLRRYEQYF	TGTGCCAGCAGCTTACGGAGATACGAGCAGTACTTC
TRBV20-1	TRBD1	TRBJ2-1	NA	CSASRDSYNEQFF	TGCAGTGCTAGTAGGGACAGTTACAATGAGCAGTTCTTC
TRBV4-1	NA	TRBJ1-4	NA	CASSQQGNSNEKLFF	TGCGCCAGCAGCCAACAGGGGAATTCGAATGAAAAACTGTTTTTT
TRBV3-1/TRBV3-2	TRBD1	TRBJ1-4	NA	CASSQELGTGDGKLFF	TGTGCCAGCAGCCAAGAACTAGGGACAGGGGATGGGAAACTGTTTTTT
TRBV19	NA	TRBJ2-1	NA	CASRGLSYNEQFF	TGTGCCAGTAGGGGGCTTTCCTACAATGAGCAGTTCTTC
TRBV18	NA	TRBJ1-2	NA	CASSPRTPRDMAEYTF	TGTGCCAGCTCACCAAGGACCCCCCGGGACATGGCTGAGTACACCTTC
TRBV6-5	TRBD1	TRBJ1-6	NA	CASSTGDNSPLHF	TGTGCCAGCAGTACAGGGGATAATTCACCCCTCCACTTT
TRBV27	NA	TRBJ2-2	NA	CASTHFLDSSNTGELFF	TGTGCCAGCACCCACTTCCTGGACAGTTCGAACACCGGGGAGCTGTTTTTT
TRBV25-1	TRBD2	TRBJ2-1	NA	CASSGAGATYNEQFF	TGTGCCAGCAGTGGGGCGGGAGCCACATACAATGAGCAGTTCTTC
TRBV7-2	NA	TRBJ1-1	NA	CASSLARGAGTEAFF	TGTGCCAGCAGCTTAGCGCGGGGCGCTGGTACTGAAGCTTTCTTT
TRBV7-2	TRBD1	TRBJ2-6	NA	CASSFLGQGAGGANVLTF	TGTGCCAGCAGCTTCTTGGGACAGGGGGCGGGCGGGGCCAACGTCCTGACTTTC
TRBV6-5	TRBD1	TRBJ1-1	NA	CASSYSDRGLTEAFF	TGTGCCAGCAGTTATTCGGACAGGGGGCTTACTGAAGCTTTCTTT
TRBV7-2	NA	TRBJ2-7	few	CASSIGTEYEQYF	TGTGCCAGCAGCATCGGAACAGAATACGAGCAGTACTTC
TRBV4-1	TRBD2	TRBJ2-4	NA	CASSLGLAGGTKNIQYF	TGCGCCAGCAGCCTAGGACTAGCGGGAGGTACCAAAAACATTCAGTACTTC
TRBV7-9	NA	TRBJ2-6	NA	CASSLAVGPGANVLTF	TGTGCCAGCAGCTTAGCAGTGGGCCCTGGGGCCAACGTCCTGACTTTC
TRBV15	NA	TRBJ2-2	NA	CATSRDPASGGELFF	TGTGCCACCAGCAGAGATCCAGCGAGCGGCGGGGAGCTGTTTTTT
TRBV2	TRBD1	TRBJ1-5	NA	CASSEDRGDQPQHF	TGTGCCAGCAGTGAAGACAGGGGGGATCAGCCCCAGCATTTT
TRBV7-9	TRBD1	TRBJ2-2	NA	CASSLGTANTGELFF	TGTGCCAGCAGCCTCGGGACAGCGAACACCGGGGAGCTGTTTTTT
TRBV27	NA	TRBJ2-1	NA	CASSRTPTKYNEQFF	TGTGCCAGCAGTCGGACTCCGACCAAATACAATGAGCAGTTCTTC
TRBV10-3	TRBD2	TRBJ2-7	NA	CAIREAGGLVGQYF	TGTGCCATCCGGGAAGCGGGAGGGCTAGTCGGGCAGTACTTC
TRBV5-1	NA	TRBJ2-2	NA	CASSLAGVTGELFF	TGCGCCAGCAGCTTGGCCGGGGTCACCGGGGAGCTGTTTTTT
TRBV3-1/TRBV3-2	NA	TRBJ2-3	NA	CASSQDEGGALTDTQYF	TGTGCCAGCAGCCAAGACGAAGGGGGGGCGTTAACAGATACGCAGTATTTT
TRBV6-5	NA	TRBJ2-3	NA	CASSTRLSTDTQYF	TGTGCCAGCAGCACCAGGCTTAGCACAGATACGCAGTATTTT
TRBV30	TRBD1	TRBJ1-5	NA	CAWSEGTGARQPQHF	TGTGCCTGGAGTGAAGGGACAGGGGCGCGTCAGCCCCAGCATTTT
TRBV19	TRBD1	TRBJ1-1	NA	CASRDRGIGTEAFF	TGTGCCAGCCGGGACAGGGGGATTGGGACTGAAGCTTTCTTT
TRBV7-2	NA	TRBJ2-3	NA	CASSLGTALTDTQYF	TGTGCCAGCAGCTTAGGGACAGCGCTCACAGATACGCAGTATTTT
TRBV2	NA	TRBJ1-5	NA	CASSPDTLSNQPQHF	TGTGCCAGCAGTCCCGATACTCTTAGCAATCAGCCCCAGCATTTT
TRBV10-1	NA	TRBJ2-1	once	CASGGADNEQFF	TGCGCCAGCGGGGGGGCCGACAATGAGCAGTTCTTC
TRBV4-1	NA	TRBJ1-5	NA	CASSQDPHSHQPQHF	TGCGCCAGCAGCCAAGATCCTCACTCACATCAGCCCCAGCATTTT
TRBV5-1	TRBD1	TRBJ1-1	NA	CASRPGQVNAEAFF	TGCGCCAGCAGGCCGGGACAGGTGAACGCTGAAGCTTTCTTT
TRBV10-3	NA	TRBJ2-7	NA	CAISPQGAGGGYEQYF	TGTGCCATCAGTCCCCAGGGGGCGGGGGGGGGTTACGAGCAGTACTTC
TRBV21-1	NA	TRBJ2-3	NA	CASSKGLARTTDTQYF	TGTGCCAGCAGCAAAGGGCTAGCGAGGACGACAGATACGCAGTATTTT
TRBV27	NA	TRBJ1-6	NA	CASRTGFSYSPLHF	TGTGCCAGCCGCACGGGATTTAGTTATTCACCCCTCCACTTT